Below, one T cell receptor beta chain is given with its context. As yet, its antigen is unknown. TCR beta libraries used about 2 micrograms of genomic DNA from cryopreserved PBMCs. The entry originates in a study of cytotoxic CD8 clonotypes in ibrutinib-treated CLL. Whole-study results and caveats: Sampling time points were not equivalent between sustained-remission and progressing patients.

The table came from immunoSEQ multiplex PCR; TCRdb's copy has only in-frame clones and leaves some out. The sample includes some 170,000 clones, more than 70% of them seen just once. The sequence was obtained from a human donor with chronic lymphocytic leukemia. The specimen comprised PBMCs, sampled at disease progression, from a patient treated with ibrutinib.

The CDR3 coding sequence is TGTGCCAGCAGTTTAATGCTAGCGGGAGGGAATGAGCAGTTCTTC. It specifies CASSLMLAGGNEQFF. The V and J genes are TRBV6-1 and TRBJ2-1; 12 bases fit TRBD2. Germline values: CDR1 MNHNS, CDR2 SASEGT. This CDR3 has 15 residues. After removal of 5 bases from V and 7 bases from J, the junction contained 6 bases not matched to a gene.